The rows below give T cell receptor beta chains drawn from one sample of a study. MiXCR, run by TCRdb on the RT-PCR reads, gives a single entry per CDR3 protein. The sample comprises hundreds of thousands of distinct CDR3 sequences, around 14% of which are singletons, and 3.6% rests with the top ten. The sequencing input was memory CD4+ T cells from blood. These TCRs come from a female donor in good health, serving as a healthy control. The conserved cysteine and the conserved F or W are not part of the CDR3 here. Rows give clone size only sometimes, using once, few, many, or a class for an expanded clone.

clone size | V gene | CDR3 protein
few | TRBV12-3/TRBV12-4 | ASSPRTKSIY
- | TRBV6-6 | ASTSMGAYGYT
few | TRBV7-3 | ASSLSQGTNTGELF
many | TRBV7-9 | ASSDRQGSVF
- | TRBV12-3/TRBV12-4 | ASSLGHPPPEQY
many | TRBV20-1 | SAPTPWTSGSLPEYNEQF
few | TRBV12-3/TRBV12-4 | ASSKTGQEAF
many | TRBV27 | ASSAGQGYRNEQF
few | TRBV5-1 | ASSLEAPGNTIY
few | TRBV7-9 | ASSLLPDSAEAF
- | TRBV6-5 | ASSAGAPGKNEQF
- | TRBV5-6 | ASSSGQVTNTGELF
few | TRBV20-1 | SAHEPGQGNEQY
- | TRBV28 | ASSFNSGATEAF
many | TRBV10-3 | AISVASGSSDTQY
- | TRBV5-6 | ASSLWVETEAF
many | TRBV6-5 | ASAEARGGYT
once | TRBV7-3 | ASSTGDEKNYGYT
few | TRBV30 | AWSVGGTYEQY
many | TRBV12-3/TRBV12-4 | ASSPTSGRGRGNEQF
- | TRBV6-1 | ASSVQGFSTEAF
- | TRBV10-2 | ASTLGLAGAYEQF
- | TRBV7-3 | ASSPSIGELF
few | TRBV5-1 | ASSPGQGAAGELF
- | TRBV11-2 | ASSFTSGRAYEQY
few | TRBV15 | ATSRGATNEKLF
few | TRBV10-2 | ASSQLPGRLGGELF
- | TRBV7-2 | ASSLGVREKLF
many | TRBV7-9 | ASSLGTLYSYNEQF
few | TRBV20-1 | SARVGTSEVDEQF
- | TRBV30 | AWDLPGQPQH
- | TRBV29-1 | SVSNYGEYEQY
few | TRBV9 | ASSLGLAGGLGNIQY
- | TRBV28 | ASSLLASGIAGNTIY
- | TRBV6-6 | ASRTDRGMNTEAF
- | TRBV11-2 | ASSNPARLTGELF
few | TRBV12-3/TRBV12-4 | ASSLRWEQY
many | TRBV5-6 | ASSLANQPQH
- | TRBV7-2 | AAGRGVGETQY
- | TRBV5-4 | ASSRISGYTGELF
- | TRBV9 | ASSVGTDYSGNTIY
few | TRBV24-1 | ATSDLGSDSEQF
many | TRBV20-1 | SASLPGPYEQY
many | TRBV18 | ASSPMASGTGNTGELF